This T cell receptor (beta chain) appears in the sequencing data of a study of blood T cell repertoires in COVID-19. The trim removed 0 bases at V and 2 bases at J, leaving 1 base unmatched. Germline CDR1 is SGHNT and CDR2 is YYREEE (reference sequence). CDR3 size: 15 residues. Profiled with immunoSEQ multiplex PCR; TCRdb holds only in-frame clones, not every one. The sample records 450,000 to 500,000 clones, 80% to 90% being singletons. Sequencing used peripheral blood. This receptor was identified in a human donor in a cohort sampled during active COVID-19. The chain combines TRBV5-4 with TRBJ2-2; TRBD2 matches at 7 bases. CDR3 loop: CASSLGGLNTGELFF. CDR3 bases: TGTGCCAGCAGCTTGGGGGGACTAAACACCGGGGAGCTGTTTTTT. The complete variable domain, with remaining parts taken from reference TRBV5-4 and TRBJ2-2, reads ETGVTQSPTHLIKTRGQQVTLRCSSQSGHNTVSWYQQALGQGPQFIFQYYREEENGRGNFPPRFSGLQFPNYSSELNVNALELDDSALYLCASSLGGLNTGELFFGEGSRLTVL.